This T cell receptor (beta chain) emerged from a study of control samples from healthy donors and cancer patients. The CDR3 covers 16 residues. The junction had 10 bases not matched to a gene; V was cut back by 5 bases and J by 5 bases. CDR1 and CDR2 from the germline V gene are SGHTA and FQGTGA. The method was immunoSEQ multiplex PCR; TCRdb's version includes in-frame clones alone and lacks a portion of them. Among more than 100,000 clones listed, approximately 90% were seen once. The chain has TRBV7-3 and TRBJ2-2, with 8 positions matching TRBD1. This receptor was obtained from a man aged 18 to 35 in good health. The sequenced material came from blood. The CDR3 DNA sequence: TGTGCCAGCAGCCCCTGGACAGGGCGAGGGACCGGGGAGCTGTTTTTT. The encoded protein is CASSPWTGRGTGELFF. Full variable domain (rest looked up from reference TRBV7-3 and TRBJ2-2): GAGVSQTPSNKVTEKGKYVELRCDPISGHTALYWYRQSLGQGPEFLIYFQGTGAADDSGLPNDRFFAVRPEGSVSTLKIQRTERGDSAVYLCASSPWTGRGTGELFFGEGSRLTVL.